Following are 24 T cell receptor beta chains from one sample sequenced in a study of tumor-infiltrating lymphocytes in localized non-small cell lung cancer. Sequencing was performed with immunoSEQ multiplex PCR; in TCRdb, only in-frame clones are kept and a portion is missing. This table holds 2,500 to 3,000 clones, roughly 50% found once. The sequencing sample was made of uninvolved lung tissue not adjacent to the tumor. Receptors were obtained from a human donor with non-small cell lung cancer.

This clone has only a few counts. This chain joins TRBV5-8 and TRBJ2-4; perhaps TRBD2 as D (5 bases). Between the trimmed V and J ends, which lost 4 bases and 15 bases, there was a span of 20 bases. Germline V gives CDR1 SGHTS, CDR2 YDEGEE. CDR3 length: 13 residues. As DNA, the CDR3 is TGTGCCAGCAGCCCTGGAGTGAGGGAACGGTCGTACTTC. Amino acids: CASSPGVRERSYF.

V gene TRBV28 combines with J gene TRBJ2-1; the match to TRBD1 covers 8 bases. V dropped 4 bases and J dropped 7; count of bases not matched to a gene: 6. Per germline, CDR1 MDHEN and CDR2 SYDVKM. The CDR3 spans 14 residues. The CDR3 loop reads CASSYFDRGNEQFF. CDR3 coding DNA: TGTGCCAGCAGTTACTTCGACAGGGGTAATGAGCAGTTCTTC.

The rearrangement uses TRBV7-2 and TRBJ2-1; TRBD1 matches at 9 bases. Germline lookup yields CDR1 SGHTA and CDR2 FQGNSA. Trimming took 1 base from V and 6 from J; bases not matched to a gene: 7. The CDR3 contains 16 residues. CDR3 region: CASSLDGTGRSNEQFF. DNA of the CDR3: TGTGCCAGCAGCTTAGATGGGACAGGGCGGTCCAATGAGCAGTTCTTC.

The chain uses TRBV4-3 and TRBJ1-1; the D gene is possibly TRBD1 (5 bases). Per the germline V gene, CDR1 is LGHNA and CDR2 is YSLEER. Trimming shortened V by 0 bases and J by 10 bases, and 15 bases separated the two germline ends. CDR3 length: 14 amino acids. CDR3 protein: CASSQDYTGLRAFF. As DNA, the CDR3 is TGCGCCAGCAGCCAAGATTACACAGGACTAAGAGCTTTCTTT.

This rearrangement joins TRBV5-1 to TRBJ2-1; D might be TRBD1 or TRBD2, each matching 7 bases. CDR3 size: 15 residues. V was pared by 0 bases and J by 6 bases, with 13 bases between. Germline CDR1 reads SGHRS; CDR2 reads YFSETQ. In DNA, the CDR3 is TGCGCCAGCAGCTTGGTTACAGGGGAGGGCAATGAGCAGTTCTTC. It encodes CASSLVTGEGNEQFF.

This clone turned up a few times. The chain is built from TRBV7-2 and TRBJ2-4; D possibly corresponds to TRBD2 (5 bases). The germline gives CDR1 SGHTA, CDR2 FQGNSA. The CDR3 runs 13 residues. V lost 3 bases and J lost 9, with 12 bases in between. The CDR3 sequence: CASSFWASPIQYF. Written as DNA, the CDR3 is TGTGCCAGCAGCTTCTGGGCTAGCCCCATTCAGTACTTC.

The chain joins TRBV6-5 to TRBJ2-1, with 9 positions matching TRBD1. With V trimmed by 0 bases and J by 6 bases, 6 bases remained unmatched. The CDR3 runs to 16 residues. Per germline, CDR1 MNHEY and CDR2 SVGAGI. The CDR3 coding sequence is TGTGCCAGCAGTTACTCTGGGACAGGGAGGGGCAATGAGCAGTTCTTC. Protein product: CASSYSGTGRGNEQFF.

The rearrangement uses TRBV14 and TRBJ2-7; TRBD2 is a possible D gene (6 bases). The ends were cut back, 2 bases at V and 6 bases at J, with 14 bases in the middle. The germline V gene encodes CDR1 SGHDN and CDR2 FVKESK. The CDR3 totals 14 residues. DNA of the CDR3: TGTGCCAGCAGCCAACCCGGAGGAGGGAGCGAGCAGTACTTC. Its translation: CASSQPGGGSEQYF.

This clone occurred a few times. The chain combines TRBV2 with TRBJ2-2; tentatively, D is TRBD1 (6 bases). CDR3 length equals 15 residues. Trimming took 6 bases from V and 1 from J, leaving 12 bases between them. Germline CDR1 reads SNHLY; CDR2 reads FYNNEI. The CDR3 is CASRMGHLNTGELFF. The CDR3 region has the DNA TGTGCCAGCAGGATGGGACACCTGAACACCGGGGAGCTGTTTTTT.

The sample holds a few counts of this clone. The V and J genes are TRBV5-5 and TRBJ1-1; 12 bases line up with TRBD1. The ends lost 4 bases at V and 3 bases at J; junction bases unmatched: 4. CDR1 and CDR2 (germline): SGHKS, YYEKEE (reference sequence). This CDR3 comprises 15 residues. The CDR3 sequence is CASSPGTGGDTEAFF. CDR3 in DNA: TGTGCCAGCAGCCCCGGGACAGGGGGCGACACTGAAGCTTTCTTT.

Concerning this clone itself: This same CDR3 is encoded by further DNA sequences in the sample. This sequence joins TRBV5-1 and TRBJ2-7, with D possibly TRBD2 on 5 matching bases. Germline V gene data show CDR1 as SGHRS and CDR2 as YFSETQ. The CDR3 has 13 amino acids. Trimming shortened V by 1 base and J by 7 bases, and 12 bases separated the two germline ends. The CDR3 sequence is CASSLNSGYEQYF. The CDR3 coding sequence is TGCGCCAGCAGCTTGAACAGCGGCTATGAGCAGTACTTC. The complete variable domain, with remaining parts taken from reference TRBV5-1 and TRBJ2-7, reads KAGVTQTPRYLIKTRGQQVTLSCSPISGHRSVSWYQQTPGQGLQFLFEYFSETQRNKGNFPGRFSGRQFSNSRSEMNVSTLELGDSALYLCASSLNSGYEQYFGPGTRLTVT.

The gene calls are TRBV28 and TRBJ1-1; weak D call: TRBD1 (5 bases). Trimming pared 2 bases from V and 6 bases from J, leaving 19 bases between. The CDR3 covers 16 residues. Per the germline V gene, CDR1 is MDHEN and CDR2 is SYDVKM. The DNA for the CDR3 is TGTGCCAGCAGTTTAAGGAGGGCAGGGAGGGCGGCTGAAGCTTTCTTT. This gives the protein CASSLRRAGRAAEAFF.

The gene calls are TRBV2 and TRBJ2-3; 13 bases map to TRBD2. The ends lost 7 bases at V and 3 bases at J; junction bases unmatched: 7. The CDR3 has 16 residues. CDR1 and CDR2 (germline): SNHLY, FYNNEI. CDR3 DNA sequence: TGTGCCAGCAAGACTAGCGGGGGGCCGGGGACAGATACGCAGTATTTT. Protein product: CASKTSGGPGTDTQYF.

The genes are TRBV7-2 and TRBJ1-2, with 8 bases lining up with TRBD1. Germline CDR1 is SGHTA and CDR2 is FQGNSA. With V trimmed by 1 base and J by 5 bases, 3 bases remained unmatched. The CDR3 totals 14 residues. In DNA form, the CDR3 reads TGTGCCAGCAGCTTAGGGGACAGGTTATATGGCTACACCTTC. This encodes CASSLGDRLYGYTF.

This clone occurred a few times. V gene TRBV10-1 combines with J gene TRBJ2-7; D remains unclear. Trimming shortened V by 3 bases and J by 0 bases, and 9 bases separated the two germline ends. The length of the CDR3 is 14 residues. Germline CDR1 WNHNN, CDR2 SYGVQD (reference sequence). The CDR3 reads CASSDFSSSYEQYF. In nucleotides, the CDR3 is TGCGCCAGCAGTGACTTCTCGAGCTCCTACGAGCAGTACTTC.

The DNA for the CDR3 is TGTGCCAGCAGCAAAGGAGGCGGCTACACCTTC. Encoded protein: CASSKGGGYTF. V usage is TRBV21-1 and J usage is TRBJ1-2. TRBV21-1 constitutes a pseudogene. The CDR3 totals 11 residues.

The V gene is TRBV15, the J gene TRBJ2-5; no firm D call. Germline V gives CDR1 LNHNV, CDR2 YYDKDF (reference sequence). CDR3 length equals 13 residues. V was clipped by 5 bases and J by 2 bases, with 9 bases between them. The CDR3 DNA follows: TGTGCCACCAGCGAGACTTTGCAAGAGACCCAGTACTTC. Translated, it gives CATSETLQETQYF.

The chain is built from TRBV7-3 and TRBJ2-3; 10 positions match TRBD2. Germline CDR1 and CDR2: SGHTA and FQGTGA. Trimming cost V 1 base and J 3 bases; bases outside gene matches: 13. The CDR3 contains 19 residues. The CDR3 DNA is TGTGCCAGCAGCTTAAAACTGGTGCTAGCGGGAGCTTATACAGATACGCAGTATTTT. Translated, it gives CASSLKLVLAGAYTDTQYF.

The V gene is TRBV6-5, the J gene TRBJ1-6, with D perhaps matching TRBD1 (5 bases). Looked up from germline, CDR1 is MNHEY and CDR2 is SVGAGI. The CDR3 covers 15 residues. V lost 0 bases and J lost 10, with 13 bases in between. The CDR3 region is CASSYSGQGTSPLHF. The CDR3 bases are TGTGCCAGCAGTTACTCAGGCCAGGGTACCTCACCCCTCCACTTT.

This clone was seen only a few times. The V gene is TRBV7-9, the J gene TRBJ1-3; no reliable D call. In germline, CDR1 is SEHNR, CDR2 FQNEAQ (reference sequence). CDR3 length: 15 amino acids. V lost 5 bases and J lost 3, with 14 bases in between. The DNA of the CDR3 is TGTGCCAGCAGCGTCATTGAGGCAATTGGAAACACCATATATTTT. Amino acids: CASSVIEAIGNTIYF.

The chain carries TRBV28 and TRBJ1-3, with D possibly TRBD1 on 6 matching bases. Germline CDR1 and CDR2: MDHEN and SYDVKM. The CDR3 spans 14 residues. V was clipped by 7 bases and J by 0 bases, with 10 bases between them. For the CDR3, the DNA is TGTGCCAGCACCACAGGGAGCTCTGGAAACACCATATATTTT. It is translated as CASTTGSSGNTIYF.

The CDR3 sequence is CASSQDDRSYTDTQYF. Here the CDR3 DNA reads TGCGCCAGCAGCCAAGATGACAGGTCATACACAGATACGCAGTATTTT. The chain has TRBV4-3 and TRBJ2-3; TRBD1 might be the D (6 bases). The CDR3 runs to 16 residues. Trimming stripped 0 bases from V and 2 bases from J, with 12 bases between. Per germline, CDR1 LGHNA and CDR2 YSLEER.

This rearrangement joins TRBV5-4 to TRBJ1-4; D not certain. The length of the CDR3 is 14 residues. With 0 bases removed from V and 5 bases from J, the gap between germline ends came to 8 bases. CDR1 is SGHNT, CDR2 YYREEE, per germline (reference sequence). CDR3 coding DNA: TGTGCCAGCAGCTTGGGCAGCCCAAATGAAAAACTGTTTTTT. As protein: CASSLGSPNEKLFF. Variable domain in full (rest from reference TRBV5-4 and TRBJ1-4): ETGVTQSPTHLIKTRGQQVTLRCSSQSGHNTVSWYQQALGQGPQFIFQYYREEENGRGNFPPRFSGLQFPNYSSELNVNALELDDSALYLCASSLGSPNEKLFFGSGTQLSVL.

This clone was detected a few times. The rearrangement uses TRBV6-6 and TRBJ2-2; D is undetermined. V lost 5 bases and J 6 bases, leaving 13 bases between the germline ends. The V gene's germline CDR1 is MNHNY and CDR2 SVGAGI (reference sequence). The CDR3 totals 14 residues. The CDR3 DNA reads as TGTGCCAGCAGTCCTGACCCTGTGGCCGGGGAGCTGTTTTTT. Translated, it gives CASSPDPVAGELFF.